The 11 T cell receptor beta chains below were found in one sample sequenced in a study of T cell responses to AZD1222 COVID-19 vaccine. The assay was immunoSEQ multiplex PCR, and TCRdb's table has in-frame clones only and misses some. This table holds roughly 140,000 clones, about 87% found once. The specimen comprised peripheral blood, sampled on day 0 of MenACWY control vaccination. Source of these receptors: an adult in good health.

The chain carries TRBV18 and TRBJ1-1; D not resolved. The CDR3 runs 15 residues. Per the germline V gene, CDR1 is KGHSH and CDR2 is LQKENI. V lost 2 bases and J 1 base, leaving 11 bases between the germline ends. The CDR3 region has the DNA TGTGCCAGCTCACCAACCACATACAGGAACACTGAAGCTTTCTTT. The encoded protein is CASSPTTYRNTEAFF.

The J gene is TRBJ1-1, the V gene TRBV28; no reliable D call. V was cut by 2 bases and J by 0 bases, with 4 bases left in between. Germline-derived CDR1 and CDR2 are MDHEN and SYDVKM. The length of the CDR3 is 13 residues. CDR3 in amino acids: CASSLPMNTEAFF. CDR3 sequence (DNA): TGTGCCAGCAGTTTACCAATGAACACTGAAGCTTTCTTT.

The V call is TRBV6-5, the J call TRBJ1-5; no clear D gene. Per germline, CDR1 MNHEY and CDR2 SVGAGI. V was trimmed by 4 bases and J by 2 bases, leaving 15 bases between them. The CDR3 spans 16 residues. CDR3 region: CASSSSGGVGNQPQHF. CDR3 DNA: TGTGCCAGCAGTTCCTCCGGTGGGGTGGGCAATCAGCCCCAGCATTTT.

V usage is TRBV6-1 and J usage is TRBJ2-3; D ambiguous. The CDR3 length is 13 residues. Germline V lookup: CDR1 MNHNS, CDR2 SASEGT. The V gene lost 7 bases and the J gene lost 1 base, with 9 bases spanning the gap. The CDR3 DNA is TGTGCCAGCACCGCCGACGGCACAGATACGCAGTATTTT. This translates into CASTADGTDTQYF.

The sample holds one count of this clone. This chain connects TRBV4-1 to TRBJ1-6; no reliable D call. CDR1 and CDR2 from the germline V gene are MGHRA and YSYEKL. The CDR3 extends over 12 amino acids. Trimming removed 4 bases at V and 6 bases at J, with 4 bases between. The CDR3 sequence is CASSPPNSPLHF. The CDR3 coding sequence is TGCGCCAGCAGCCCCCCTAATTCACCCCTCCACTTT.

The chain couples TRBV4-1 to TRBJ2-5; 8 nucleotides match TRBD2. CDR1 MGHRA and CDR2 YSYEKL come from the germline V gene. The CDR3 loop spans 15 amino acids. With V trimmed by 7 bases and J by 4 bases, 11 bases remained unmatched. This chain's CDR3 is CASTPDGGVGETQYF. As DNA, the CDR3 is TGCGCCAGCACCCCAGACGGGGGGGTTGGAGAGACCCAGTACTTC.

The chain joins TRBV4-2 to TRBJ1-2; 11 bases match TRBD1. The CDR3 has 16 residues. V lost 3 bases to trimming and J lost 4 bases; unmatched junction nucleotides: 7. From germline, CDR1 is LGHNA and CDR2 YNFKEQ. CDR3 amino acids: CASSHRGTGGFYGYTF. The CDR3 DNA reads TGTGCCAGCAGCCACCGCGGGACAGGGGGATTCTATGGCTACACCTTC.

This chain links TRBV2 with TRBJ1-1; 9 bases match TRBD1. There are 12 residues in the CDR3. Germline V lookup: CDR1 SNHLY, CDR2 FYNNEI. V lost 6 bases to trimming and J lost 7 bases; unmatched junction nucleotides: 3. The CDR3 here is CASRDRGGEAFF. DNA of the CDR3: TGTGCCAGCAGGGACAGGGGAGGTGAAGCTTTCTTT.

The chain uses TRBV4-2 and TRBJ1-3; the match to TRBD1 covers 7 bases. The CDR3 extends over 15 amino acids. Germline V gene sequence: CDR1 LGHNA, CDR2 YNFKEQ. With V trimmed by 1 base and J by 1 base, 1 base remained unmatched. The CDR3: CASSQAGGSGNTIYF. CDR3 coding DNA: TGTGCCAGCAGCCAAGCAGGGGGGTCTGGAAACACCATATATTTT.

J is TRBJ1-6 and V is TRBV4-2; D is perhaps TRBD1 (6 bases). Trimming removed 3 bases at V and 10 bases at J, with 13 bases between. CDR1 and CDR2 from the germline V gene are LGHNA and YNFKEQ. CDR3 length: 14 residues. CDR3 loop: CASSQDSPGSPLHF. The CDR3 DNA follows: TGTGCCAGCAGCCAGGACAGCCCAGGATCACCCCTCCACTTT.

This chain connects TRBV2 to TRBJ1-3, with a tentative D call TRBD1 (5 bases). Looked up from germline, CDR1 is SNHLY and CDR2 is FYNNEI. V lost 10 bases and J 3 bases, leaving 16 bases between the germline ends. The CDR3 contains 14 residues. The CDR3, as DNA: TGTGCCACTTCAGGGATCACTGGTGGAAACACCATATATTTT. As protein: CATSGITGGNTIYF.